This entry features one T cell receptor beta chain sequence. This entry belongs to a study of T cell responses to AZD1222 COVID-19 vaccine. Pooled samples include second doses given at about 4 or 12 weeks. The table came from immunoSEQ multiplex PCR; TCRdb's copy has only in-frame clones and leaves some out. The sample lists about 78,000 clones, about nine tenths occurring once. In germline, CDR1 is DFQATT, CDR2 SNEGSKA (reference sequence). This CDR3 comprises 14 residues. Trimming took 3 bases from V and 1 from J; bases not matched to a gene: 2. This specimen consisted of peripheral blood, obtained 28 days after the second AZD1222 dose. The genes are TRBV20-1 and TRBJ2-2, with 7 bases matching TRBD1. This TCR derives from an adult who received the AZD1222 COVID-19 vaccine. CDR3 in amino acids: CSASRQGNTGELFF. Here the CDR3 DNA reads TGCAGTGCTAGTCGACAGGGGAACACCGGGGAGCTGTTTTTT.